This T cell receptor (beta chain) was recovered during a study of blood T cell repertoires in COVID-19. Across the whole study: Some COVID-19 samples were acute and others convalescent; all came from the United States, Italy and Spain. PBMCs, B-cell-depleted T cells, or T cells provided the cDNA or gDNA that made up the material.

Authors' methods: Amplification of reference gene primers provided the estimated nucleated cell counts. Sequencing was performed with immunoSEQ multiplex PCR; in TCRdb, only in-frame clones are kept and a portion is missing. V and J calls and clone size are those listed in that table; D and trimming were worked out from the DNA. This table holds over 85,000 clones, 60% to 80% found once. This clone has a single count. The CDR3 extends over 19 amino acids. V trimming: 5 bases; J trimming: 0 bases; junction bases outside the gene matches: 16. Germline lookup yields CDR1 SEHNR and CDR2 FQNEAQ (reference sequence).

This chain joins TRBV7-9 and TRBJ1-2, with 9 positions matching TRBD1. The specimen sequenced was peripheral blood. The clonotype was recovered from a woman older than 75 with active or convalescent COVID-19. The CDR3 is CASSPQRTGEQGTNYGYTF. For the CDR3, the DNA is TGTGCCAGCAGCCCCCAACGGACAGGGGAACAAGGGACTAACTATGGCTACACCTTC.